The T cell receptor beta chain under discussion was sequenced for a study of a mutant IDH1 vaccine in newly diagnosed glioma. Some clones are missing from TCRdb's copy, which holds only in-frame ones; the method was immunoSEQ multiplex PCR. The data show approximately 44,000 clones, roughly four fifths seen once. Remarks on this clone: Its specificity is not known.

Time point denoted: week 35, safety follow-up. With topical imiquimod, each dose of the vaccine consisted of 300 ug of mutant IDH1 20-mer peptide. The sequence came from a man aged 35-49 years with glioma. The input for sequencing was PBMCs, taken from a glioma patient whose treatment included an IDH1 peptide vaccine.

CDR3 DNA sequence: TGTGCCAGCAGCTCGGGACTAGCGGGAGGGCCCATGAACATTCAGTACTTC. This sequence encodes CASSSGLAGGPMNIQYF. The chain links TRBV5-6 to TRBJ2-4; 16 bases are a match to TRBD2. This CDR3 comprises 17 residues. Germline lookup yields CDR1 SGHDT and CDR2 YYEEEE. The V gene end was trimmed by 3 bases and the J gene end by 7 bases; junction bases not matched to a gene: 7.